This TCR beta chain was identified during a study of identical twins. There are a few counts of this clonotype. Trimming at V came to 2 bases and at J to 5 bases, leaving 5 bases not matched to a gene. The germline gives CDR1 SGHDT, CDR2 YYEEEE. CDR3 length: 14 residues. One entry per CDR3 protein results from TCRdb running MiXCR on the 5' RACE reads. This sample carries roughly 1,500,000 distinct CDR3 sequences, about 30% of them seen once, and the ten largest clones take more than 0.25%. The sample taken for sequencing was cord blood. The chain joins TRBV5-6 to TRBJ1-1, with 8 bases lining up with TRBD1. This clonotype was sampled from a newborn girl in good health. The CDR3 DNA reads TGTGCCAGCAGCTTAGCGGACAGGGCTACTGAAGCTTTCTTT. Its protein is CASSLADRATEAFF.